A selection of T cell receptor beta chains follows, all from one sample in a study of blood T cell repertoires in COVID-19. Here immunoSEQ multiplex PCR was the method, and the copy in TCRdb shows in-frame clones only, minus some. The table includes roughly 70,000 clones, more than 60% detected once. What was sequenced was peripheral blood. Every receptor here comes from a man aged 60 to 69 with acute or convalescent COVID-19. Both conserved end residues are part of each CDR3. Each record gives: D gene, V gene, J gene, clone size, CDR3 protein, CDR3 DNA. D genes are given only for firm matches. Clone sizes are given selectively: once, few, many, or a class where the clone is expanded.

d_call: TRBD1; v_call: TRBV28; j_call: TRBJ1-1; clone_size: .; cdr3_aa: CASTAGGTGAMNTEAFF; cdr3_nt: TGTGCCAGCACAGCCGGGGGGACAGGGGCAATGAACACTGAAGCTTTCTTT
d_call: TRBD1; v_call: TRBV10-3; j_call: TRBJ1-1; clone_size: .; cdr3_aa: CAISKGQGVTGTEAFF; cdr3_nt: TGTGCCATCAGCAAAGGACAGGGGGTAACTGGCACTGAAGCTTTCTTT
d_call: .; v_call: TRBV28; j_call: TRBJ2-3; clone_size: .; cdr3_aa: CASSLPRDTGSADTQYF; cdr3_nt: TGTGCCAGCAGTTTACCCCGGGACACGGGTAGCGCAGATACGCAGTATTTT
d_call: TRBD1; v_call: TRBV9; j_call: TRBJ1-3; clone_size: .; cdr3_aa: CASSVGGTGESGNTIYF; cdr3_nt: TGTGCCAGCAGCGTAGGCGGGACAGGGGAATCTGGAAACACCATATATTTT
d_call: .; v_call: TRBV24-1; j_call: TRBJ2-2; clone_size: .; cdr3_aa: CATSRGTGNTGELFF; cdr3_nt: TGTGCCACCAGTCGGGGGACGGGCAATACCGGGGAGCTGTTTTTT
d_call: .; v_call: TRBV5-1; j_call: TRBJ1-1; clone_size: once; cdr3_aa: CASSPPSVLIDGVRAFF; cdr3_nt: TGCGCCAGCAGCCCGCCGTCTGTCCTTATTGACGGGGTGAGAGCTTTCTTT
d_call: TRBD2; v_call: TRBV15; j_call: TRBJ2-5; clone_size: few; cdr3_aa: CATSSPPGLGRETQYF; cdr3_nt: TGTGCCACCAGCTCCCCCCCGGGACTAGGGCGAGAGACCCAGTACTTC
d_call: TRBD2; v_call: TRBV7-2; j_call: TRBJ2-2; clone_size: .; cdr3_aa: CASSLPIFRGGQAGELFF; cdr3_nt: TGTGCCAGCAGCTTACCGATATTCCGGGGGGGCCAGGCCGGGGAGCTGTTTTTT
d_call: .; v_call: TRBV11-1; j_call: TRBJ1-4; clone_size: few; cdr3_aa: CASSSEGKVHEKLFF; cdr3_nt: TGTGCCAGCAGTTCGGAGGGAAAAGTTCACGAAAAACTGTTTTTT
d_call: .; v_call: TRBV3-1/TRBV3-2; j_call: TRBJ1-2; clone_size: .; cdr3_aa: CASSATEGYGYTF; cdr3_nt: TGTGCCAGCAGCGCGACGGAGGGCTATGGCTACACCTTC
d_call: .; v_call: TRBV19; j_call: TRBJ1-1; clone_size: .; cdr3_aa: CASSMLGGDTEAFF; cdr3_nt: TGTGCCAGTAGTATGTTGGGAGGGGACACTGAAGCTTTCTTT
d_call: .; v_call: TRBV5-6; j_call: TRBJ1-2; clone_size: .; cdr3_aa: CASSLGEEVYGYTF; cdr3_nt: TGTGCCAGCAGCTTGGGGGAGGAGGTTTATGGCTACACCTTC
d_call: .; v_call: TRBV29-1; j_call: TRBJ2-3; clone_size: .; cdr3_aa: CSVTGPDTQYF; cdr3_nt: TGCAGCGTTACGGGTCCAGATACGCAGTATTTT
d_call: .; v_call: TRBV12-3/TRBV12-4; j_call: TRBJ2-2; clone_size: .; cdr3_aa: CASRLDTGELFF; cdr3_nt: TGTGCCAGCAGGCTAGACACCGGGGAGCTGTTTTTT
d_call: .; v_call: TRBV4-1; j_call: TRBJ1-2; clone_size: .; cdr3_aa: CASSQSRGGSYGYTF; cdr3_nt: TGCGCCAGCAGCCAGTCTAGGGGGGGAAGCTATGGCTACACCTTC
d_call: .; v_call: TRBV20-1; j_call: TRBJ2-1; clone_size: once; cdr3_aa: CSASGGTEEFF; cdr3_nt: TGCAGTGCTAGTGGCGGGACCGAGGAGTTCTTC